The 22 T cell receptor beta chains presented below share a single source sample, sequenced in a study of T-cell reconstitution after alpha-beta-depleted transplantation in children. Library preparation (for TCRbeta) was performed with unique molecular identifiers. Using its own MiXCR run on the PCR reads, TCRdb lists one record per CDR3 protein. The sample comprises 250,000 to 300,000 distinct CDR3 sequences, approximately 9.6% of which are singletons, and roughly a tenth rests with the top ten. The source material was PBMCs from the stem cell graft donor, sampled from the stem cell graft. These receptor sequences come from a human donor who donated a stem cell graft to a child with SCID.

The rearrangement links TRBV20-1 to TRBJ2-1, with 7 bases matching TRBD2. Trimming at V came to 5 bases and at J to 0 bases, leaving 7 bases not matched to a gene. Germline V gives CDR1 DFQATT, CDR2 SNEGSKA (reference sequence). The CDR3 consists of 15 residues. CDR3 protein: CSAPLATSSYNEQFF. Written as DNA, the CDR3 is TGCAGTGCTCCACTAGCGACTAGCTCCTACAATGAGCAGTTCTTC.

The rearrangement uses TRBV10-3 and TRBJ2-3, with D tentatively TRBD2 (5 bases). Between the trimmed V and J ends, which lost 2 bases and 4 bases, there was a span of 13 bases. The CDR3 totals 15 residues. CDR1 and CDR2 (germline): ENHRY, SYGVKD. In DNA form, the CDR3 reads TGTGCCATCAGTGAGCCTAATTTCGGGGCAGATACGCAGTATTTT. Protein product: CAISEPNFGADTQYF.

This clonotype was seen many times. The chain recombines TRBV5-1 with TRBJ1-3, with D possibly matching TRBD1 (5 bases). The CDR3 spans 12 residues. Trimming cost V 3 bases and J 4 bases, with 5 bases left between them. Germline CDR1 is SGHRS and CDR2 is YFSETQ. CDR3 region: CASSSGGNTIYF. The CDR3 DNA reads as TGCGCCAGCAGCTCAGGGGGAAACACCATATATTTT.

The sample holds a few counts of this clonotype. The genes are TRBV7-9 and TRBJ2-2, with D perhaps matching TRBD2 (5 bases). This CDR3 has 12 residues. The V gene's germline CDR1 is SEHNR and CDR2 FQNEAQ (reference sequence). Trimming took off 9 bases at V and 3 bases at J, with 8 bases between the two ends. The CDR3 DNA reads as TGTGCCAGTGCCGGGGACACCGGGGAGCTGTTTTTT. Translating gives CASAGDTGELFF.

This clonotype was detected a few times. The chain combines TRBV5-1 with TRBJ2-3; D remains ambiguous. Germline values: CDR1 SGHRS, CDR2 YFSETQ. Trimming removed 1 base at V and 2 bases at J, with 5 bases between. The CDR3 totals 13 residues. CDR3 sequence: CASSLTNTDTQYF. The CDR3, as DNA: TGCGCCAGCAGCTTGACTAACACAGATACGCAGTATTTT.

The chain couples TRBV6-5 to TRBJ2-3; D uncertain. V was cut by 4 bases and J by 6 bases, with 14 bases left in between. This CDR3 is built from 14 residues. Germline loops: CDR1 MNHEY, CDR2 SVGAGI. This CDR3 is CASSWRSSPDTQYF. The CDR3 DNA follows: TGTGCCAGCAGTTGGCGGTCCTCCCCCGATACGCAGTATTTT.

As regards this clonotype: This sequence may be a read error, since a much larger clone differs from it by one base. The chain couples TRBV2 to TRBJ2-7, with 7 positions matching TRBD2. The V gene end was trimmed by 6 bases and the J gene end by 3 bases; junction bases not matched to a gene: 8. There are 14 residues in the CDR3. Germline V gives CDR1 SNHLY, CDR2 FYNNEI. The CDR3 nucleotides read TGTGCCAGCAGGACGTGGGGGGGGTACTACGAGCAGTACTTC. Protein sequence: CASRTWGGYYEQYF.

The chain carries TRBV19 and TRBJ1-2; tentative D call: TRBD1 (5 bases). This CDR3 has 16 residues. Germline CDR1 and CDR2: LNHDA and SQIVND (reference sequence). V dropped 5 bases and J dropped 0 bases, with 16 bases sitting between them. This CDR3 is CASSLLNRKTNYGYTF. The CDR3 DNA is TGTGCCAGTAGTCTACTGAACAGGAAGACTAACTATGGCTACACCTTC.

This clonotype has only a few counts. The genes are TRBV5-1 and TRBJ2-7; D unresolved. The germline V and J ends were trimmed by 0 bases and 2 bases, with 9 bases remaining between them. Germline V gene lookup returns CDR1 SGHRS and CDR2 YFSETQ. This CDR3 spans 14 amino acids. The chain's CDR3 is CASSLAGQAYEQYF. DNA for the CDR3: TGCGCCAGCAGCTTGGCTGGGCAGGCCTACGAGCAGTACTTC.

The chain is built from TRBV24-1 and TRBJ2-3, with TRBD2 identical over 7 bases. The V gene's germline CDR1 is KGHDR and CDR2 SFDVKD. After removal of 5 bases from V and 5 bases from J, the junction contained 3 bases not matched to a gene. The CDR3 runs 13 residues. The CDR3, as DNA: TGTGCCACCAGTGTGGCTAGCGGAGATACGCAGTATTTT. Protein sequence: CATSVASGDTQYF.

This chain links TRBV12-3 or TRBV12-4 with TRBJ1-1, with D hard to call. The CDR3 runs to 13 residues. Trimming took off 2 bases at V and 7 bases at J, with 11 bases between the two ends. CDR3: CASSLSSALEAFF. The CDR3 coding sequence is TGTGCCAGCAGTTTATCGTCGGCACTTGAAGCTTTCTTT.

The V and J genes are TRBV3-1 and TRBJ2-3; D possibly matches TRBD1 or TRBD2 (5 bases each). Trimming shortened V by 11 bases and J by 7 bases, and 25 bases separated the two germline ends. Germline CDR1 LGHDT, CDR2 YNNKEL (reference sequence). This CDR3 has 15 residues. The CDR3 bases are TGTGCCTCCTGCAAAGAGGGGCCTTGGACACATACGCAGTATTTT. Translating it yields CASCKEGPWTHTQYF.

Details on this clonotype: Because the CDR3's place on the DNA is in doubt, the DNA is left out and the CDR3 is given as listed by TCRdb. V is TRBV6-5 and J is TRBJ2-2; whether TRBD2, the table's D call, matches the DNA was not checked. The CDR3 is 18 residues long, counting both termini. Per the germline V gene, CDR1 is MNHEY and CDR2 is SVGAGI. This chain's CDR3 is CASSSSRLAAFNTGELFF.

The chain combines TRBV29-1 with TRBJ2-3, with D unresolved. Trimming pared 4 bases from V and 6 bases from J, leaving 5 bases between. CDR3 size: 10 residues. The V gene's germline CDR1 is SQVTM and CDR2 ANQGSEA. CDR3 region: CSVVMDTQYF. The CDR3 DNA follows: TGCAGCGTTGTCATGGATACGCAGTATTTT.

The CDR3, as DNA: TGCGCCAGCAGACTCGACAGGGGCTCACTAATGAACACTGAAGCTTTCTTT. Residues: CASRLDRGSLMNTEAFF. V usage is TRBV4-1 and J usage is TRBJ1-1; 8 positions agree with TRBD1. J lost 0 bases, V lost 6 bases, and 12 bases had no gene match. Germline V gene lookup returns CDR1 MGHRA and CDR2 YSYEKL. The CDR3 is 17 amino acids.

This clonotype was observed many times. This chain's CDR3 is CASSHWRQGNEQYF. CDR3 DNA: TGTGCCAGCAGCCATTGGAGGCAGGGCAACGAGCAGTACTTC. The V and J genes are TRBV7-9 and TRBJ2-7, with D possibly being TRBD1 or TRBD2 (5 bases each). The length of the CDR3 is 14 residues. Per germline, CDR1 SEHNR and CDR2 FQNEAQ (reference sequence). V was trimmed by 5 bases and J by 5 bases, leaving 16 bases between them.

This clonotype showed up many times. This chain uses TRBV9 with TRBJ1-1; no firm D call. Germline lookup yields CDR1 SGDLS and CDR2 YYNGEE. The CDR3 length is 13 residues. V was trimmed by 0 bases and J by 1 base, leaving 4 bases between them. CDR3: CASSVAWNTEAFF. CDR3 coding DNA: TGTGCCAGCAGCGTAGCATGGAACACTGAAGCTTTCTTT.

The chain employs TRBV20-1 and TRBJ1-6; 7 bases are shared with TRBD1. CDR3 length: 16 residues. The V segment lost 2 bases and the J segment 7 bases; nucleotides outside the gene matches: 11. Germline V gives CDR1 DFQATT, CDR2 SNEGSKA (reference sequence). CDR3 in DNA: TGCAGTGCTAGAAAACCTACCGGGACAGACAATTCACCCCTCCACTTT. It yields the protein CSARKPTGTDNSPLHF.

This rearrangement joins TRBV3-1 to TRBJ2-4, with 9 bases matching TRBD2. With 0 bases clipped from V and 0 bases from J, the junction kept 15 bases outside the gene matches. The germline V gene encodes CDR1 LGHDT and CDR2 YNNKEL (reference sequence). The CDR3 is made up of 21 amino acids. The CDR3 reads CASSQDIPSGASALAKNIQYF. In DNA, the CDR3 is TGTGCCAGCAGCCAAGACATCCCTAGCGGGGCCAGCGCTCTAGCCAAAAACATTCAGTACTTC.

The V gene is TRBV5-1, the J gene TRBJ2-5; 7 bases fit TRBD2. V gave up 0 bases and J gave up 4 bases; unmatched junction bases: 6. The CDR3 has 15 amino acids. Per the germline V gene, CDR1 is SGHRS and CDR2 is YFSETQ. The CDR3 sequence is CASSLAGGSGETQYF. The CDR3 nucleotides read TGCGCCAGCAGCTTGGCCGGGGGGTCAGGAGAGACCCAGTACTTC.

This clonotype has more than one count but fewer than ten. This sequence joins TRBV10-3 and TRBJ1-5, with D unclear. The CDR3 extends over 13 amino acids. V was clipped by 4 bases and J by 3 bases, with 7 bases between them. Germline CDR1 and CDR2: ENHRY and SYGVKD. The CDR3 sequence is CAISGGYNQPQHF. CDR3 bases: TGTGCCATCAGTGGGGGTTACAATCAGCCCCAGCATTTT.

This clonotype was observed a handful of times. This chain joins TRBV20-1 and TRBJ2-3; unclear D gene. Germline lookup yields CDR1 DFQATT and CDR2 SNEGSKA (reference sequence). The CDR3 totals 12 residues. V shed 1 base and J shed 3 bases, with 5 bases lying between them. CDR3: CSARALTDTQYF. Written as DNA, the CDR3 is TGCAGTGCTAGAGCATTAACAGATACGCAGTATTTT.